Given below is one T cell receptor beta chain in context. The antigen is not known. The sample belongs to a study of long-term antiretroviral therapy in people with HIV. Study-level background: When the earliest samples were collected, ART was typically delayed until CD4 counts fell. Study findings and constraints: Clones that had undergone expansion before ART dominated the repertoire at all time points. Following ART, diversity rose but still fell short of transplant donor controls. Whereas controls had wider CDR3 length ranges, HIV repertoires had narrower ones.

Germline V CDR1 and CDR2: SGHTA, FQGNSA. The V gene lost 5 bases and the J gene lost 2 bases, with 9 bases spanning the gap. The CDR3 loop spans 13 amino acids. At the survey level, the v3.0 immunoSEQ assay was run. Generated by immunoSEQ multiplex PCR, the TCRdb table keeps only in-frame clones and is missing some. In the table there are some 35,000 clones, around 74% of which are singletons. This specimen consisted of unsorted PBMCs, obtained 3 years after starting antiretroviral therapy. This clonotype was sampled from a man aged 45-60 years with HIV. The V call is TRBV7-2, the J call TRBJ1-1; TRBD1 is a possible D gene (6 bases). CDR3 DNA sequence: TGTGCCAGCAGCGGACAGCCCAACACTGAAGCTTTCTTT. It codes for CASSGQPNTEAFF. The full variable domain, with the rest looked up from reference TRBV7-2 and TRBJ1-1, is GAGVSQSPSNKVTEKGKDVELRCDPISGHTALYWYRQSLGQGLEFLIYFQGNSAPDKSGLPSDRFSAERTGGSVSTLTIQRTQQEDSAVYLCASSGQPNTEAFFGQGTRLTVV.